This section outlines one T cell receptor beta chain sequence together with its context. What it recognizes is unknown. V was pared by 5 bases and J by 0 bases, with 8 bases between. Germline V CDR1 and CDR2: DFQATT, SNEGSKA (reference sequence). The CDR3 runs 13 residues. The data belong to a study of T-cell reconstitution after alpha-beta-depleted transplantation in children. Points from the study as a whole: After transplant, high TCRbeta diversity at day 60 in some patients arose from surviving recipient T cells and thymic progenitors. T-cell counts and diversity were attributed mostly to newly produced T cells one year after transplant.

TCRbeta library preparation incorporated unique molecular identifiers. TCRdb analysed the PCR reads with MiXCR anew, one entry per CDR3 protein. The sample lists fewer than 550,000 distinct CDR3 sequences, 9.5% to 12% occurring once. The chain carries TRBV20-1 and TRBJ2-4; D ambiguous. The source of this sequence is a female patient aged 2 to 10 who had a stem cell transplant for aplastic anemia, so the T cells may come from the graft donor. The specimen comprised PBMCs, mostly from graft donor cells, sampled 180 days after TCRalphabeta/CD19-depleted stem cell transplant. The CDR3 DNA reads as TGCAGTGCTCCGTTAGGAGCCAAAAACATTCAGTACTTC. Its protein is CSAPLGAKNIQYF.